Here is one TCR beta chain with its context. The antigen is undetermined. Trimming cost V 5 bases and J 8 bases, with 15 bases left between them. Germline CDR1 DFQATT, CDR2 SNEGSKA (reference sequence). The CDR3 runs to 12 residues. This sample is drawn from a study of blood T cells in healthy people across ages. Study-wide points: With age, beta diversity per million T cells declined roughly linearly, significantly by 40.

For the second PCR, which ran for about 6 to 11 cycles, a sample-barcoded 5' primer and a J-beta primer mix were used. TCRdb reprocessed the 5' RACE reads with MiXCR, giving one entry per CDR3 protein. The table shows about 800,000 distinct CDR3 sequences, with approximately 25% occurring only once. These data also formed part of another study, on T cells of mothers and their children. That investigation notes: In related and unrelated pairs alike, thymic selection shapes TCR recombination output, with inherited differences minor.

V is TRBV20-1 and J is TRBJ1-2, with D perhaps matching TRBD1 (5 bases). This TCR was recovered from a boy under 18 in good health. Material for sequencing was blood. CDR3 sequence: CSAPRDRGGYTF. The CDR3 DNA sequence: TGCAGTGCTCCCCGGGACCGCGGGGGCTACACCTTC.